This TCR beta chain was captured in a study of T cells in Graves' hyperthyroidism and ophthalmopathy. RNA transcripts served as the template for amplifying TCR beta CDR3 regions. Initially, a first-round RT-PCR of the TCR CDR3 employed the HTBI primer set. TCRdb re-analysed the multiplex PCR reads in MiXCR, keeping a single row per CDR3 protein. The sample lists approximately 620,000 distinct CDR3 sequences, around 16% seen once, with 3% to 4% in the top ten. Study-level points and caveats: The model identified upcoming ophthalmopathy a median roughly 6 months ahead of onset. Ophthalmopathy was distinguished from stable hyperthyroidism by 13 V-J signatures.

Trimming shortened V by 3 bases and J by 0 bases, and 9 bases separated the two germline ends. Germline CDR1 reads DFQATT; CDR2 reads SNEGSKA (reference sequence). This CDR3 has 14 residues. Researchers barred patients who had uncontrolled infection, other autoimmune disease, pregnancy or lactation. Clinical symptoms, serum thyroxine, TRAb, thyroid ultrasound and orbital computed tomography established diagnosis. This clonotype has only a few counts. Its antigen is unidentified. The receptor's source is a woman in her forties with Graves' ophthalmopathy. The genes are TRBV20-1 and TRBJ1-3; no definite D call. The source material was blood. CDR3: CSASVDGSGNTIYF. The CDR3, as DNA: TGCAGTGCTAGTGTCGACGGCTCTGGAAACACCATATATTTT.